This record concerns one T cell receptor (beta chain) sequence. Its antigen is currently unknown. The V gene lost 1 base and the J gene lost 5 bases, with 18 bases spanning the gap. The germline gives CDR1 SQVTM, CDR2 ANQGSEA. The CDR3 extends over 15 amino acids. The sample comes from a study of graft-versus-host responses after intestinal transplantation. Study background: For 3 to 4 years after anti-thymocyte globulin induction, all recipients took tacrolimus and steroids.

Regarding the study as a whole: GvH clones were found in recipient marrow; some appeared first in ileum or blood. Individuals carrying graft-donor T cell macrochimerism showed high graft-versus-host to host-versus-graft clonal ratios in allografts. Circulating GvH clones peaking coincided with falling HvG clones soon after transplant.

TCRdb keeps only in-frame clones here, not all; method: immunoSEQ multiplex PCR. The repertoire holds tens of thousands of clones, about nine tenths seen once, with 0.55% to 0.75% in the top ten. The sequence was collected from a human patient who received an intestinal transplant, so some T cells may come from the graft donor. The input for sequencing was PBMCs, taken 98 days after intestinal transplantation. The V gene is TRBV29-1, the J gene TRBJ2-7; a possible D gene is TRBD1 (6 bases). The CDR3 region has the DNA TGCAGCGTTGAAGGGTCTGGGCAGGGGATCGACGAGCAGTACTTC. Amino acid sequence: CSVEGSGQGIDEQYF.